Listed below are T cell receptor beta chains from one sample, sequenced in a study of CD8 T cells in Susac syndrome. From the immunoSEQ multiplex PCR reads, TCRdb called clonotypes with MiXCR, one entry per CDR3 protein. This table has about 250,000 distinct CDR3 sequences, approximately 92% appearing once. The sample comprised CD4+ T cells from PBMCs. The receptor source for this set is a human donor with multiple sclerosis. Both conserved end residues are part of each CDR3. Fields, in order: D gene, clone size, V gene, J gene, CDR3 protein, CDR3 DNA. The D gene is left open where the match is weak. Size is stated for part of the rows, as once, few or many counts, or as a class when the clone is expanded.

>NA|NA|TRBV19|TRBJ2-7
CASSMGLVVDEQYF
TGTGCCAGTAGTATGGGACTTGTGGTCGACGAGCAGTACTTC
>NA|NA|TRBV20-1|TRBJ2-4
CSASGAMIAKNIQYF
TGCAGTGCTAGCGGGGCTATGATAGCCAAAAACATTCAGTACTTC
>TRBD2|once|TRBV2|TRBJ2-2
CASTAGENTGELFF
TGTGCCAGCACGGCGGGAGAGAACACCGGGGAGCTGTTTTTT
>NA|NA|TRBV14|TRBJ1-2
CASSQAGGPGSYTF
TGTGCCAGCAGCCAAGCCGGGGGGCCGGGAAGCTACACCTTC
>NA|NA|TRBV24-1|TRBJ2-6
CATSEAGTNNVLTF
TGTGCCACCAGTGAAGCAGGGACGAACAACGTCCTGACTTTC
>TRBD1|NA|TRBV2|TRBJ1-4
CASSRQGWDEKLFF
TGTGCCAGCAGTCGACAGGGGTGGGATGAAAAACTGTTTTTT
>TRBD2|NA|TRBV23-1|TRBJ2-1
CASSQFGGFQTRLARFSYNEQFF
TGCGCCAGCAGTCAATTTGGAGGGTTCCAAACTCGACTAGCGAGATTCTCCTACAATGAGCAGTTCTTC
>TRBD1|NA|TRBV9|TRBJ1-5
CASSTGDRGSQPQHF
TGTGCCAGCAGCACAGGGGACAGGGGAAGCCAGCCCCAGCATTTT
>TRBD1|NA|TRBV30|TRBJ1-2
CAWRQGNGYGYTF
TGTGCCTGGAGACAGGGGAATGGATATGGCTACACCTTC
>TRBD2|NA|TRBV6-6|TRBJ2-2
CASRTSEISGELFF
TGTGCCAGCAGGACTAGCGAAATTTCCGGGGAGCTGTTTTTT
>NA|NA|TRBV20-1|TRBJ2-5
CSARALLGNDETQYF
TGCAGTGCCAGAGCGTTATTGGGGAATGATGAGACCCAGTACTTC
>NA|NA|TRBV5-1|TRBJ2-3
CASSLAEGFGTDTQYF
TGCGCCAGCAGCTTGGCCGAGGGTTTCGGCACAGATACGCAGTATTTT
>NA|NA|TRBV11-2|TRBJ2-5
CASSLNLGGRETQYF
TGTGCCAGCAGCTTAAACCTTGGGGGGAGGGAGACCCAGTACTTC
>NA|NA|TRBV29-1|TRBJ2-5
CSVVVGGETQYF
TGCAGCGTTGTAGTTGGCGGAGAGACCCAGTACTTC
>NA|NA|TRBV12-3/TRBV12-4|TRBJ2-7
CASSLAAGHSYEQYF
TGTGCCAGCAGTTTAGCGGCCGGACACTCCTACGAGCAGTACTTC
>NA|few|TRBV20-1|TRBJ1-1
CSARDRPSAFF
TGCAGTGCTAGAGATCGACCTTCGGCTTTCTTT
>NA|NA|TRBV3-1|TRBJ1-5
CASSLKAPGFGQPQHF
TGTGCCAGCAGCCTAAAGGCCCCGGGCTTCGGTCAGCCCCAGCATTTT
>NA|NA|TRBV15|TRBJ1-4
CATSRDPWGTNEKLFF
TGTGCCACCAGCAGGGACCCCTGGGGCACTAATGAAAAACTGTTTTTT
>NA|NA|TRBV29-1|TRBJ2-7
CSVLMKSMYEQYF
TGCAGCGTTCTGATGAAATCTATGTACGAGCAGTACTTC
>NA|NA|TRBV5-1|TRBJ2-2
CASSAGSGIRTGELFF
TGCGCCAGCAGCGCGGGTTCAGGGATAAGGACCGGGGAGCTGTTTTTT
>NA|NA|TRBV5-6|TRBJ1-3
CASSSSSAGNTIYF
TGTGCCAGCAGCTCCTCTTCTGCCGGAAACACCATATATTTT
>NA|NA|TRBV20-1|TRBJ2-2
CSARGSGAGELFF
TGCAGTGCTAGGGGGTCGGGCGCCGGGGAGCTGTTTTTT
>NA|once|TRBV20-1|TRBJ1-1
CSARVPSAEAFF
TGCAGTGCTAGAGTCCCCTCCGCTGAAGCTTTCTTT
>TRBD2|NA|TRBV24-1|TRBJ2-1
CATSPTSGYNEQFF
TGTGCCACCAGCCCGACTAGCGGGTACAATGAGCAGTTCTTC
>TRBD1|once|TRBV29-1|TRBJ2-6
CSVRQGLSSGANVLTF
TGCAGCGTGAGACAGGGGTTAAGCTCTGGGGCCAACGTCCTGACTTTC
>TRBD2|NA|TRBV3-1|TRBJ2-6
CASSHRLANSGANVLTF
TGTGCCAGCAGCCACCGACTAGCGAACTCTGGGGCCAACGTCCTGACTTTC
>NA|NA|TRBV27|TRBJ2-2
CASSFLGSYLSTGELFF
TGTGCCAGCAGTTTTCTGGGTTCTTACCTTTCCACCGGGGAGCTGTTTTTT
>TRBD2|NA|TRBV20-1|TRBJ2-5
CSAVTPGGRRETQYF
TGCAGTGCTGTTACCCCCGGGGGGAGAAGGGAGACCCAGTACTTC
>NA|NA|TRBV5-1|TRBJ1-6
CASSQLGEASSPLHF
TGCGCCAGCAGCCAACTCGGGGAGGCGAGTTCACCCCTCCACTTT
>TRBD1|NA|TRBV19|TRBJ1-1
CASSRQGMGDTEAFF
TGTGCCAGTAGTCGACAGGGTATGGGAGACACTGAAGCTTTCTTT
>NA|once|TRBV2|TRBJ2-2
CASSGGVQGTGELFF
TGTGCCAGCAGTGGGGGGGTGCAGGGCACCGGGGAGCTGTTTTTT
>NA|NA|TRBV9|TRBJ2-5
CASSVTGGAETQYF
TGTGCCAGCAGCGTAACCGGGGGCGCGGAGACCCAGTACTTC